Detailed here is one T cell receptor (beta chain). These data belong to a study of blood T cell repertoires in COVID-19. The assay was immunoSEQ multiplex PCR, and TCRdb's table has in-frame clones only and misses some. The data show under 300,000 clones, over 65% seen once. V dropped 6 bases and J dropped 7 bases, with 19 bases sitting between them. The length of the CDR3 is 14 residues. The V gene's germline CDR1 is MDHEN and CDR2 SYDVKM. This chain uses TRBV28 with TRBJ2-7; D perhaps matches TRBD2 (5 bases). The sequenced material came from peripheral blood. The TCR was taken from a man in his sixties who had recovered from COVID-19. The CDR3 is CASSLLRAGGEQYF. CDR3 in DNA: TGTGCCAGCAGCCTTCTCCGGGCGGGTGGGGAGCAGTACTTC.